This T cell receptor (beta chain) is drawn from a study of CD8 T cells in Susac syndrome. RNA amounts of about 0.45 to 1 ug underwent reverse transcription with random hexamers. One entry per CDR3 protein, called by TCRdb with MiXCR from the immunoSEQ multiplex PCR reads. In the table there are approximately 110,000 distinct CDR3 sequences, about 93% of which are singletons. CDR1 is MNHEY, CDR2 SVGEGT, per germline. Trimming removed 2 bases from V and 2 bases from J; junction bases left unmatched: 7. This CDR3 has 18 amino acids. The genes are TRBV6-2 or TRBV6-3 and TRBJ2-3; the match to TRBD2 covers 13 bases. The specimen sequenced was CD4+ T cells from PBMCs. This clonotype was obtained from a human donor in good health. The chain's CDR3 is CASSYSTSGRDFTDTQYF. The CDR3 DNA sequence: TGTGCCAGCAGTTACAGCACTAGCGGGAGGGATTTCACAGATACGCAGTATTTT.